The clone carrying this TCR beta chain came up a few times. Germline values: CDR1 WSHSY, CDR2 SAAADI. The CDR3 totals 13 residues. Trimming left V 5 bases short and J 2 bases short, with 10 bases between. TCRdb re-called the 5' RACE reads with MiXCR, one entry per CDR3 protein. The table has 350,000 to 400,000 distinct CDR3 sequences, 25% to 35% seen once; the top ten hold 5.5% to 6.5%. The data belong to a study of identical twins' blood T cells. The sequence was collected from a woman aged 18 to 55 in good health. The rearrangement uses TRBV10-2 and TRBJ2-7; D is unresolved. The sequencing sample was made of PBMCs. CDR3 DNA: TGCGCCAGCAGTATTCAACTCCCCTACGAGCAGTACTTC. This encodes CASSIQLPYEQYF.